This T cell receptor (beta chain) was recovered during a study of cytomegalovirus exposure and HLA in healthy donors. Study conclusions and caveats: A later analysis found most CMV-associated TCR beta chains apparently HLA-restricted. TCR beta sequences reportedly predicted most subjects' HLA-A and HLA-B alleles accurately. An analysis that was carried out later associated some 17,000 TCR beta sequences with HLA alleles at 0.05 false discovery rate.

Researchers ran the PCR with 60 Vbeta and 13 Jbeta primers. TCRdb's copy holds only in-frame clones and misses some; the assay was immunoSEQ multiplex PCR. The table records 60,000 to 85,000 clones, under 80% of them present only once. The CDR3 spans 15 residues. J lost 2 bases, V lost 7 bases, and 10 bases had no gene match. Germline V gene lookup returns CDR1 LNHDA and CDR2 SQIVND (reference sequence). A remark on this clone: Antigen unknown.

The chain uses TRBV19 and TRBJ2-7; 8 bases are shared with TRBD1. The sample consisted of PBMCs. The receptor's source is a man aged 55 to 70 in good health and CMV-seropositive. In DNA, the CDR3 is TGTGCCAGTATGGACGGACAGGGAGGCGCCTACGAGCAGTACTTC. Translating gives CASMDGQGGAYEQYF.